This T cell receptor beta chain was obtained from a study of T cell responses to AZD1222 COVID-19 vaccine. About the study: Second-dose intervals near 4 or 12 weeks were combined. Findings and limits, study-wide: Spike-specific TCR breadth and depth rose after two AZD1222 doses. Close to half of all spike-specific TCRs reportedly target regions of the variants that are unmutated.

Only in-frame clones appear in the TCRdb table, and some are missing; sequencing was by immunoSEQ multiplex PCR. The sample lists about 150,000 clones, around 90% occurring once. Regarding this clone: The antigen is undetermined.

The CDR3 has 15 residues. The ends lost 6 bases at V and 2 bases at J; junction bases unmatched: 7. The germline V gene encodes CDR1 LNHDA and CDR2 SQIVND (reference sequence). The sample here was peripheral blood, taken on day 0 of AZD1222 vaccination. This chain connects TRBV19 to TRBJ2-5; 9 bases agree with TRBD1. The TCR comes from an adult in good health. In DNA, the CDR3 is TGTGCCAGTAGCGCCGGGACAGGGTGGCAAGAGACCCAGTACTTC. Amino acid sequence: CASSAGTGWQETQYF.